This T cell receptor beta chain was found in a study of vaccination effects on CD4 cells after COVID-19. V lost 2 bases and J 2 bases, leaving 14 bases between the germline ends. Germline loops: CDR1 MNHEY, CDR2 SVGAGI. The CDR3 extends over 16 amino acids. On this clone itself: The antigen remains unidentified.

This table comes from immunoSEQ multiplex PCR, and its TCRdb copy is limited to in-frame clones, with some not included. Altogether roughly 34,000 clones are present, around 80% being singletons, with the ten largest covering approximately 1.5%. ViraFEST used viral peptide pools to expand antigen-specific CD4+ T cells before sequencing. A roughly ten-day culture period preceded the isolation of CD4+ T cells. Participants received two doses of either the BNT162b2 or mRNA-1273 vaccine. The chain recombines TRBV6-5 with TRBJ2-3, with D maybe TRBD1 (5 bases). The sample in question was CD4+ T cells from PBMCs cultured with HCoV-NL63 spike peptides, obtained after COVID-19 vaccination. This receptor was identified in a human donor who received a COVID-19 vaccine. Some clones in this sample may be carry-over from other donors' samples. CDR3 in DNA: TGTGCCAGCAGTTACCCAAAGGACAAGGACACAGATACGCAGTATTTT. This gives the protein CASSYPKDKDTDTQYF.